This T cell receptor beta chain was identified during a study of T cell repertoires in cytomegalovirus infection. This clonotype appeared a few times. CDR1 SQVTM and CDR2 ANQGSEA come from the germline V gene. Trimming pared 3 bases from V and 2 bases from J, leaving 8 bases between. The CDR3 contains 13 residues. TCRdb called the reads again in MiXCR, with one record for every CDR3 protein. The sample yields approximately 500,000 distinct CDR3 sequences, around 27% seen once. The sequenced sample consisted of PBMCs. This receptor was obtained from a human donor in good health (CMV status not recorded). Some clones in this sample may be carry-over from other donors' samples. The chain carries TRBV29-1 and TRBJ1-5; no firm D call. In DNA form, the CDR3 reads TGCAGCGTTGAGATTGGAGGCAATCAGCCCCAGCATTTT. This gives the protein CSVEIGGNQPQHF.